This T cell receptor beta chain stems from a study of shared clonotypes between healthy human individuals. General study points: Represented diversity (both genetic and exposure-history) was limited by the small number of donors. Naive CD4 clonotypes were shared across a few donors at roughly 5%.

V lost 7 bases to trimming and J lost 6 bases, with 19 bases between them. The CDR3 has 15 amino acids. From germline, CDR1 is MNHNY and CDR2 SVGAGI (reference sequence). Donors were Caucasian adults residing in Nashville, Tennessee, USA. Here immunoSEQ multiplex PCR was the method, and the copy in TCRdb shows in-frame clones only, minus some. The data contain roughly 400,000 clones, around 96% of them singletons. As concerns this clone: Its antigen is currently unknown.

The sequenced sample consisted of memory CD8+ T cells sorted from blood. Subset of the sample: CD45RO+ cells pooled with CCR7-negative TemRA cells. This sequence was found in a man in his thirties or forties in good health. This chain connects TRBV6-6 to TRBJ1-5; no firm D call. CDR3 nucleotide sequence: TGTGCCAGCACCCAGGAGTTAGGTATCGGTCAGCCCCAGCATTTT. Amino acids: CASTQELGIGQPQHF.